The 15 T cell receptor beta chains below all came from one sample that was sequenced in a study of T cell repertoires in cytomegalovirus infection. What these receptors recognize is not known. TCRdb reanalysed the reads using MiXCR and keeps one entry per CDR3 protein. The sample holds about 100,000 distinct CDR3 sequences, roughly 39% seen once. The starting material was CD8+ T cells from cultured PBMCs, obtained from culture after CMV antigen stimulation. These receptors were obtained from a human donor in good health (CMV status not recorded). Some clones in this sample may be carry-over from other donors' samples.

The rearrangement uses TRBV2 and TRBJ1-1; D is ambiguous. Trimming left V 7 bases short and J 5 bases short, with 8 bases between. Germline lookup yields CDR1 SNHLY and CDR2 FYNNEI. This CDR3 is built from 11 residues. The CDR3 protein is CASIQGTEAFF. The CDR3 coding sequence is TGTGCCAGCATACAAGGGACTGAAGCTTTCTTT.

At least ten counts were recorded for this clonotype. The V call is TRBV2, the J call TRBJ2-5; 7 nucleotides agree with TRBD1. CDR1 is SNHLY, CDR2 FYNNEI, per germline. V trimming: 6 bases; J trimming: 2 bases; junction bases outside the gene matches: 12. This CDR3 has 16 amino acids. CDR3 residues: CASRSQQGINQETQYF. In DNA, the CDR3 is TGTGCCAGCAGAAGTCAACAGGGGATCAATCAAGAGACCCAGTACTTC.

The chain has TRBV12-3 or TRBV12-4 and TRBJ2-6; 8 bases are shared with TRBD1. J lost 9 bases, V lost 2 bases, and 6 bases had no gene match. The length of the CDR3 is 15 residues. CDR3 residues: CASSLRAGGNNVLTF. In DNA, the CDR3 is TGTGCCAGCAGTTTAAGGGCAGGGGGCAACAACGTCCTGACTTTC.

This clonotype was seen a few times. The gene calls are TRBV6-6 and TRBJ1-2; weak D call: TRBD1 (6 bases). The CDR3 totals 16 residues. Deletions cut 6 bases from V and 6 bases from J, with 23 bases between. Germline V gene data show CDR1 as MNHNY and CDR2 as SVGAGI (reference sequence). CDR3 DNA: TGTGCCAGCAGCTACCTAAGAACAGGGACTCGAGATGGCTACACCTTC. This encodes CASSYLRTGTRDGYTF.

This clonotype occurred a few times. The CDR3: CASSSGGLEQFF. The DNA for the CDR3 is TGCGCCAGCAGCTCAGGGGGCCTTGAGCAGTTCTTC. The chain employs TRBV5-1 and TRBJ2-1; 8 positions match TRBD1. Per germline, CDR1 SGHRS and CDR2 YFSETQ. CDR3 size: 12 residues. Losses at the gene ends were 3 bases for V and 9 bases for J; bases not matched to a gene: 2.

CDR3 DNA: TGTGCCAGCAGCACGGACTACTACGAGCAGTACTTC. Its translation is CASSTDYYEQYF. This sequence joins TRBV7-9 and TRBJ2-7; weak D call: TRBD2 (6 bases). CDR1 is SEHNR and CDR2 is FQNEAQ in the germline V gene (reference sequence). The V end was cut by 5 bases, the J end by 3 bases, with 8 bases between. The CDR3 consists of 12 residues.

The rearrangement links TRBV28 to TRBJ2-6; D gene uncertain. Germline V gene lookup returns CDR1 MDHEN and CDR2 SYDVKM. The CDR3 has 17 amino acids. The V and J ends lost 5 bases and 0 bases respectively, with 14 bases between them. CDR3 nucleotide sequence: TGTGCCAGCAGTCCAAATCGATGGGGCTCTGGGGCCAACGTCCTGACTTTC. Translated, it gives CASSPNRWGSGANVLTF.

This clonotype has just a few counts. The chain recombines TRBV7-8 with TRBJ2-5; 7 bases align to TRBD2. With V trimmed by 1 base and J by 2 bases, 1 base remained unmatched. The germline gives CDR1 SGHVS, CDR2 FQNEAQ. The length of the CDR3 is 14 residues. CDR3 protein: CASSLDGGQETQYF. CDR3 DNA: TGTGCCAGCAGCTTAGACGGGGGGCAAGAGACCCAGTACTTC.

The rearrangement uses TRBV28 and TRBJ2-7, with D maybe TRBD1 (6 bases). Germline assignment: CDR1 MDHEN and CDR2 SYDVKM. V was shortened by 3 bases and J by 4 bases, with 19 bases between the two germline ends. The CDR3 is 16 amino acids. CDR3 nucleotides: TGTGCCAGCAGTTTTCCCCGGGATAGGGGGTCTTACGAGCAGTACTTC. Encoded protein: CASSFPRDRGSYEQYF.

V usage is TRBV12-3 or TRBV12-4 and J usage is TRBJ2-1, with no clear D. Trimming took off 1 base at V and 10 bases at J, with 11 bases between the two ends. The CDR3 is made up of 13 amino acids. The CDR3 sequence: CASSLGPHGEQFF. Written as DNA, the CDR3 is TGTGCCAGCAGTTTAGGTCCTCACGGCGAGCAGTTCTTC.

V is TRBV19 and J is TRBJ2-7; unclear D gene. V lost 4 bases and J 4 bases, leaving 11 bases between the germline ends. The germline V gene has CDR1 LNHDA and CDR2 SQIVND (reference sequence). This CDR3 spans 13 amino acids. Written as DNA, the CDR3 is TGTGCCAGTAGTACTGACGGAGTATACGAGCAGTACTTC. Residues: CASSTDGVYEQYF.

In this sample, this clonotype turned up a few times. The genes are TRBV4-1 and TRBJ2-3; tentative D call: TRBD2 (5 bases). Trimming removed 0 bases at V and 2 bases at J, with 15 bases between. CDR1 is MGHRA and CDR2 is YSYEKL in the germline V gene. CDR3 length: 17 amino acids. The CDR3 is CASSQDRTGSTTDTQYF. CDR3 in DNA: TGCGCCAGCAGCCAAGATCGTACGGGGTCTACCACAGATACGCAGTATTTT.

In DNA, the CDR3 is TGTGCCAGTAGTATGGGGACACGAACGGACTATGGCTACACCTTC. Its protein is CASSMGTRTDYGYTF. J is TRBJ1-2 and V is TRBV19; possible D gene TRBD1, 6 bases. The V gene's germline CDR1 is LNHDA and CDR2 SQIVND (reference sequence). Trimming left V 3 bases short and J 3 bases short, with 14 bases between. There are 15 residues in the CDR3.

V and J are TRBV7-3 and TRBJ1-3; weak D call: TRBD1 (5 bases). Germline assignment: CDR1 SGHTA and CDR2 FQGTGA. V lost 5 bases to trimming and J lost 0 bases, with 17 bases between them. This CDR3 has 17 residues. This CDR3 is CASSPPSDSYSGNTIYF. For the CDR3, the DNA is TGTGCCAGCAGCCCCCCCTCTGACAGCTACTCTGGAAACACCATATATTTT.

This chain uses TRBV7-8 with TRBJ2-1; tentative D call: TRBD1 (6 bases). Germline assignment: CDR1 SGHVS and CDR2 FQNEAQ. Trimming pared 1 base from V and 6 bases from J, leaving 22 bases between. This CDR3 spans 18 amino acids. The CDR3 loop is CASSLDRGVRGEGNEQFF. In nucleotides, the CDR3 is TGTGCCAGCAGCTTAGACCGGGGAGTCAGGGGAGAGGGCAATGAGCAGTTCTTC.